The 32 T cell receptor beta chains given below trace back to one sample, sequenced in a study of T cells in Graves' hyperthyroidism and ophthalmopathy. Regions amplified from RNA transcripts were the TCR beta CDR3 regions. Carried out on the TCR CDR3, a first-round RT-PCR used the HTBI primer set. TCRdb processed the multiplex PCR reads anew with MiXCR; each CDR3 protein has one entry. The data hold 450,000 to 550,000 distinct CDR3 sequences, with about 24% observed a single time. The source material was blood. These receptors were taken from a woman aged 25 to 39 with Graves' ophthalmopathy.

This clonotype was counted at least ten times. This chain uses TRBV12-3 or TRBV12-4 with TRBJ2-5; TRBD1 matches at 10 bases. This CDR3 has 15 amino acids. The V and J ends lost 5 bases and 5 bases, in that order; junction bases with no gene match: 8. The CDR3 sequence: CASSRPGQGWETQYF. DNA of the CDR3: TGTGCCAGCAGTCGACCGGGACAGGGGTGGGAGACCCAGTACTTC.

The genes are TRBV27 and TRBJ2-7; 8 bases are a match to TRBD1. V was clipped by 5 bases and J by 2 bases; unmatched bases: 14. CDR1 MNHEY and CDR2 SMNVEV come from the germline V gene (reference sequence). CDR3 length equals 17 residues. CDR3 sequence reads: CASSHRKITGGPYEQYF. As DNA, the CDR3 is TGTGCCAGCAGTCATCGAAAAATTACAGGGGGACCCTACGAGCAGTACTTC.

The chain couples TRBV6-1 to TRBJ1-1; D unresolved. CDR3 length: 9 residues. The germline V gene encodes CDR1 MNHNS and CDR2 SASEGT. The V gene lost 5 bases and the J gene lost 9 bases, with 4 bases spanning the gap. As DNA, the CDR3 is TGTGCCAGCAGTACTAAAGCTTTCTTT. This codes for CASSTKAFF.

This clonotype was recorded at least ten times. Germline and junction disagree at one end, which may indicate a read error. The V gene is TRBV18, the J gene TRBJ1-2; tentative D call: TRBD1 (6 bases). The CDR3 is 15 residues long. Germline-derived CDR1 and CDR2 are KGHSH and LQKENI. DNA of the CDR3: TGTGCCAGCTCTTCAAAAGGGACATTGAACTATAGCTACACCTTC. Translation: CASSSKGTLNYSYTF. Combining the CDR3 with reference TRBV18 and TRBJ1-2 gives the whole variable domain NAGVMQNPRHLVRRRGQEARLRCSPMKGHSHVYWYRQLPEEGLKFMVYLQKENIIDESGMPKERFSAEFPKEGPSILRIQQVVRGDSAAYFCASSSKGTLNYSYTFGSGTRLTVV.

Of note for this clonotype: This may come from a read error, since a much larger clone is one base off. The J gene is TRBJ1-6, the V gene TRBV27; possibly TRBD1 for D (6 bases). Germline CDR1 is MNHEY and CDR2 is SMNVEV (reference sequence). CDR3 length: 16 amino acids. CDR3 sequence (DNA): TGTGCCAGCAGTTTATCCTCCGGGGGGGCATACTCACCCATCCACTTT. Its protein is CASSLSSGGAYSPIHF.

This clonotype was seen a few times. This chain connects TRBV18 to TRBJ2-3, with D possibly being TRBD1 or TRBD2 (5 bases each). Germline V gene data show CDR1 as KGHSH and CDR2 as LQKENI. Trimming took off 3 bases at V and 0 bases at J, with 7 bases between the two ends. The CDR3 length is 14 residues. The CDR3: CASSPRGSTDTQYF. In DNA, the CDR3 is TGTGCCAGCTCACCCCGGGGCAGCACAGATACGCAGTATTTT.

A remark on this clonotype: Here the CDR3 omits its conserved ending phenylalanine or tryptophan, so a read error is the likely source. The V and J genes are TRBV4-1 and TRBJ1-1, with a tentative D call TRBD1 (5 bases). The V and J ends lost 3 bases and 2 bases respectively, with 16 bases between them. Per germline, CDR1 MGHRA and CDR2 YSYEKL. The CDR3 length is 16 residues. The CDR3 DNA follows: TGCGCCAGCAGCCATGGGGACGGCGGTTCCAACACTGAAGCTTTCTCT. This sequence encodes CASSHGDGGSNTEAFS.

This clonotype was picked up a small number of times. This chain joins TRBV18 and TRBJ2-2; D is unresolved. Deletions cut 6 bases from V and 4 bases from J, with 12 bases between. Looked up from germline, CDR1 is KGHSH and CDR2 is LQKENI. The CDR3 extends over 14 amino acids. For the CDR3, the DNA is TGTGCCAGCTCGCCAATTAGGAGCACCGGGGAGCTGTTTTTT. Residues: CASSPIRSTGELFF.

This clonotype was found many times. V is TRBV29-1 and J is TRBJ1-1; TRBD1 might be the D (6 bases). This CDR3 is built from 16 residues. CDR1 SQVTM and CDR2 ANQGSEA come from the germline V gene. The V and J ends lost 4 bases and 6 bases respectively, with 24 bases between them. CDR3 in amino acids: CSVVSLGSGVFSEAFF. CDR3 DNA sequence: TGCAGCGTTGTTTCGTTGGGGTCAGGGGTGTTCTCTGAAGCTTTCTTT.

This chain links TRBV6-2 or TRBV6-3 with TRBJ1-3; D is ambiguous. This CDR3 comprises 15 residues. Germline CDR1 MNHEY, CDR2 SVGEGT. Trimming shortened V by 6 bases and J by 0 bases, and 12 bases separated the two germline ends. The chain's CDR3 is CASSKLGSSGNTIYF. CDR3 in DNA: TGTGCCAGCAGCAAGCTCGGGAGCTCTGGAAACACCATATATTTT.

This clonotype was counted at least ten times. The chain recombines TRBV5-6 with TRBJ2-2; D unclear. Trimming removed 2 bases from V and 5 bases from J, with 10 bases in between. Germline V gene lookup returns CDR1 SGHDT and CDR2 YYEEEE. This CDR3 spans 14 amino acids. CDR3 loop: CASSFLGVTGELFF. The CDR3 coding sequence is TGTGCCAGCAGCTTTCTTGGCGTAACCGGGGAGCTGTTTTTT.

This clonotype showed up many times. This chain connects TRBV2 to TRBJ1-1; 11 positions agree with TRBD1. The length of the CDR3 is 14 residues. The germline gives CDR1 SNHLY, CDR2 FYNNEI. With 8 bases clipped from V and 3 bases from J, the junction kept 5 bases outside the gene matches. CDR3 in amino acids: CASLKGQGDTEAFF. The CDR3 DNA reads as TGTGCCAGCTTAAAGGGACAGGGGGACACTGAAGCTTTCTTT.

The chain is built from TRBV15 and TRBJ1-2; D not resolved. Germline loops: CDR1 LNHNV, CDR2 YYDKDF (reference sequence). V dropped 5 bases and J dropped 2 bases, with 21 bases sitting between them. The CDR3 has 17 amino acids. The CDR3 region has the DNA TGTGCCACCAGCGACCGAATGTGGCCCCTAGCCAACTATGGCTACACCTTC. This codes for CATSDRMWPLANYGYTF.

This clonotype was seen more than once but under ten times. CDR3: CASKKGIANTGELFF. The CDR3 bases are TGTGCCAGCAAGAAGGGGATAGCGAACACCGGGGAGCTGTTTTTT. V and J are TRBV28 and TRBJ2-2; D might be TRBD1 (5 bases). The CDR3 is 15 residues long. V lost 7 bases and J 0 bases, leaving 12 bases between the germline ends. From germline, CDR1 is MDHEN and CDR2 SYDVKM.

This clonotype has just a few counts. CDR3 residues: CASSPGGRVREAFF. The CDR3 DNA reads TGTGCCAGCAGCCCCGGGGGAAGGGTTCGTGAAGCTTTCTTT. V usage is TRBV7-2 and J usage is TRBJ1-1; D possibly corresponds to TRBD1 (5 bases). Trimming cost V 5 bases and J 7 bases, with 17 bases left between them. CDR1 and CDR2 from the germline V gene are SGHTA and FQGNSA. The CDR3 runs 14 residues.

V is TRBV6-1 and J is TRBJ1-2; 7 positions match TRBD1. V trimming: 7 bases; J trimming: 0 bases; junction bases outside the gene matches: 8. Germline lookup yields CDR1 MNHNS and CDR2 SASEGT. The CDR3 is 15 amino acids. The chain's CDR3 is CASTQRQGPNYGYTF. For the CDR3, the DNA is TGTGCCAGCACCCAGCGACAGGGCCCTAACTATGGCTACACCTTC.

The gene calls are TRBV28 and TRBJ1-1; perhaps TRBD1 as D (6 bases). Between the trimmed V and J ends, which lost 5 bases and 3 bases, there was a span of 16 bases. CDR1 and CDR2 from the germline V gene are MDHEN and SYDVKM. The CDR3 has 15 residues. CDR3 sequence: CASSRRGGRDTEAFF. The CDR3 DNA follows: TGTGCCAGCAGTCGAAGGGGGGGCAGGGACACTGAAGCTTTCTTT.

In its sample, this clonotype was seen many times. The DNA of the CDR3 is TGTGCCAGCAGCCAGGGCACTAGCGGGGGTAGCTCCTACGAGCAGTACTTC. Encoded protein: CASSQGTSGGSSYEQYF. The V call is TRBV4-2, the J call TRBJ2-7; 11 bases match TRBD2. CDR3 length: 17 residues. Trimming took 3 bases from V and 0 from J; bases not matched to a gene: 7. CDR1 and CDR2 (germline): LGHNA, YNFKEQ.

This clonotype was observed a handful of times. A much larger clonotype is one base distant, so this may be a read error. Written as DNA, the CDR3 is TGCAGTGCTACGACGACAGGGCCTGAAGCTTTCTTT. Its protein is CSATTTGPEAFF. V gene TRBV20-1 combines with J gene TRBJ1-1, with 7 bases aligning to TRBD1. The V gene's germline CDR1 is DFQATT and CDR2 SNEGSKA (reference sequence). With 4 bases clipped from V and 6 bases from J, the junction kept 5 bases outside the gene matches. The CDR3 consists of 12 residues.

This clonotype was observed at least ten times. This sequence joins TRBV6-5 and TRBJ2-7; D assignment may be TRBD1 or TRBD2 (5 bases each). With 8 bases removed from V and 2 bases from J, the gap between germline ends came to 19 bases. The CDR3 is made up of 15 amino acids. Germline V gene data show CDR1 as MNHEY and CDR2 as SVGAGI. CDR3 DNA sequence: TGTGCCAGCCGCATCGGAAGGGGAGTAACCTACGAGCAGTACTTC. Its translation is CASRIGRGVTYEQYF.

This clonotype was seen repeatedly, ten times or more. The J gene is TRBJ2-5, the V gene TRBV28; TRBD1 matches 10 bases. V trimming: 6 bases; J trimming: 4 bases; junction bases outside the gene matches: 8. Germline V gene lookup returns CDR1 MDHEN and CDR2 SYDVKM. This CDR3 comprises 15 residues. This chain's CDR3 is CASRSGTGVLETQYF. For the CDR3, the DNA is TGTGCCAGCAGATCCGGGACAGGGGTTTTAGAGACCCAGTACTTC.

This clonotype was seen a few times. The chain joins TRBV3-1 to TRBJ1-1; no firm D call. Germline CDR1 and CDR2: LGHDT and YNNKEL (reference sequence). V was trimmed by 4 bases and J by 7 bases, leaving 13 bases between them. CDR3 size: 13 residues. The CDR3 region is CASSLDPDGEAFF. CDR3 in DNA: TGTGCCAGCAGCCTAGACCCGGACGGTGAAGCTTTCTTT.

This clonotype came up many times. This chain joins TRBV4-2 and TRBJ1-4; D might be TRBD1 (5 bases). CDR3 length: 14 amino acids. Trimming pared 1 base from V and 7 bases from J, leaving 10 bases between. Germline V gives CDR1 LGHNA, CDR2 YNFKEQ. The CDR3 loop is CASSQGLGAEKLFF. DNA of the CDR3: TGTGCCAGCAGCCAAGGACTAGGGGCTGAAAAACTGTTTTTT.

In DNA form, the CDR3 reads TGTGCCAGCAGCTTAGTAGCAAACTACGAGCAGTACTTC. It encodes CASSLVANYEQYF. The rearrangement uses TRBV7-2 and TRBJ2-7; D gene uncertain. The CDR3 runs 13 residues. CDR1 is SGHTA and CDR2 is FQGNSA in the germline V gene. V was clipped by 1 base and J by 3 bases, with 7 bases between them.

This clonotype was found many times. The V and J genes are TRBV6-2 or TRBV6-3 and TRBJ2-2; 7 bases match TRBD1. This CDR3 spans 13 amino acids. From germline, CDR1 is MNHEY and CDR2 SVGEGT. The V and J ends lost 10 bases and 4 bases, in that order; junction bases with no gene match: 6. CDR3 DNA sequence: TGTGCCACTACGGGACAGTTCACCGGGGAGCTGTTTTTT. Its translation: CATTGQFTGELFF.

This clonotype has more than one count but fewer than ten. This may be a read error: a much more frequent sequence differs by one nucleotide. The chain links TRBV5-6 to TRBJ1-2; 9 bases agree with TRBD1. The V gene's germline CDR1 is SGHDT and CDR2 YYEEEE. V was pared by 0 bases and J by 4 bases, with 1 base of the junction left unmatched. The CDR3 runs to 14 residues. DNA of the CDR3: TGTGCCAGCAGCTTGGTGACAGGGGGCTATGGCTACACCTTC. It encodes CASSLVTGGYGYTF. Looking up the rest from reference TRBV5-6 and TRBJ1-2 gives the full variable domain: DAGVTQSPTHLIKTRGQQVTLRCSPKSGHDTVSWYQQALGQGPQFIFQYYEEEERQRGNFPDRFSGHQFPNYSSELNVNALLLGDSALYLCASSLVTGGYGYTFGSGTRLTVV.

Concerning this clonotype itself: This may be a read error: a much more frequent sequence differs by one nucleotide. The chain has TRBV28 and TRBJ1-2, with D maybe TRBD1 (6 bases). Looked up from germline, CDR1 is MDHEN and CDR2 is SYDVKM. This CDR3 has 15 amino acids. V was shortened by 10 bases and J by 2 bases, with 20 bases between the two germline ends. Here the CDR3 DNA reads TGTGCCATCACCCTGTCTTGGGGGCCCAACTATGGCTACACCTTC. It codes for CAITLSWGPNYGYTF.

The V call is TRBV11-2, the J call TRBJ2-5, with D possibly being TRBD1 (5 bases). Per the germline V gene, CDR1 is SGHAT and CDR2 is FQNNGV. Trimming shortened V by 0 bases and J by 5 bases, and 10 bases separated the two germline ends. The CDR3 runs to 14 residues. The DNA for the CDR3 is TGTGCCAGCAGCTTAGACAGGGTCGTGGAGACCCAGTACTTC. As protein: CASSLDRVVETQYF.

This clonotype was found a few times. The CDR3 DNA reads TGCAGCGTTAAGGTGTTTGGTGGAAACACCATATATTTT. This codes for CSVKVFGGNTIYF. This chain connects TRBV29-1 to TRBJ1-3, with D unclear. Germline V lookup: CDR1 SQVTM, CDR2 ANQGSEA. CDR3 length: 13 residues. The ends were cut back, 5 bases at V and 3 bases at J, with 11 bases in the middle.

The chain uses TRBV24-1 and TRBJ2-2, with D unclear. Per the germline V gene, CDR1 is KGHDR and CDR2 is SFDVKD. V was shortened by 5 bases and J by 1 base, with 4 bases between the two germline ends. CDR3 length: 13 residues. As DNA, the CDR3 is TGTGCCACCAGTGGCGGGAACACCGGGGAGCTGTTTTTT. Translation gives CATSGGNTGELFF.

This clonotype has at least ten counts. This rearrangement joins TRBV20-1 to TRBJ2-5; TRBD2 might be the D (6 bases). Trimming pared 6 bases from V and 0 bases from J, leaving 14 bases between. The CDR3 totals 14 residues. Per the germline V gene, CDR1 is DFQATT and CDR2 is SNEGSKA (reference sequence). The CDR3 loop is CSARFRGYQETQYF. CDR3 nucleotides: TGCAGTGCCAGATTCCGGGGGTACCAAGAGACCCAGTACTTC.

The J gene is TRBJ1-2, the V gene TRBV19; no clear D. V lost 1 base and J 4 bases, leaving 16 bases between the germline ends. The germline gives CDR1 LNHDA, CDR2 SQIVND (reference sequence). CDR3 length: 16 residues. CDR3 loop: CASSIGRRPPSYGYTF. The CDR3 nucleotides read TGTGCCAGTAGTATAGGACGCCGCCCTCCTAGCTATGGCTACACCTTC.